One and the same sample provided the 24 T cell receptor beta chains below, sequenced in a study of T cell responses to AZD1222 COVID-19 vaccine. Using immunoSEQ multiplex PCR, the repertoire was profiled, and TCRdb retains in-frame clones only, with some absent. Among 80,000 or so clones listed, about 85% were seen once. Here the sequenced sample was peripheral blood, taken on day 0 of AZD1222 vaccination. The source is an adult in good health.

The CDR3 here is CASSPKLRDSSYNEQFF. CDR3 in DNA: TGTGCCAGCAGCCCTAAACTGCGGGACAGCTCCTACAATGAGCAGTTCTTC. V and J are TRBV4-2 and TRBJ2-1; tentatively, D is TRBD1 (7 bases). Germline V gives CDR1 LGHNA, CDR2 YNFKEQ. The CDR3 extends over 17 amino acids. V gave up 4 bases and J gave up 0 bases, with 16 bases separating them.

The rearrangement links TRBV5-6 to TRBJ1-1, with a weak D call TRBD1 (6 bases). Trimming shortened V by 0 bases and J by 1 base, and 16 bases separated the two germline ends. The CDR3 spans 17 residues. Germline V gene sequence: CDR1 SGHDT, CDR2 YYEEEE. The CDR3 reads CASSLEGRGIRNTEAFF. The CDR3 DNA reads as TGTGCCAGCAGCTTGGAGGGCAGGGGAATAAGGAACACTGAAGCTTTCTTT.

This chain links TRBV27 with TRBJ1-2; TRBD1 matches 8 bases. Germline lookup yields CDR1 MNHEY and CDR2 SMNVEV (reference sequence). The CDR3 covers 15 residues. J was trimmed by 8 bases and V by 3 bases; bases with no gene match: 11. The CDR3 sequence: CASSFQGAYLGGYTF. The CDR3 DNA reads TGTGCCAGCAGTTTCCAGGGGGCCTACTTAGGGGGCTACACCTTC.

The J gene is TRBJ2-7, the V gene TRBV11-3; D not certain. With 3 bases removed from V and 4 bases from J, the gap between germline ends came to 7 bases. This CDR3 comprises 12 residues. Per germline, CDR1 SGHNT and CDR2 YENEEA. The CDR3 spells CASSLEGYEQYF. In DNA, the CDR3 is TGTGCCAGCAGCTTGGAAGGGTACGAGCAGTACTTC.

This rearrangement joins TRBV14 to TRBJ1-1; 9 bases agree with TRBD1. The J segment lost 4 bases and the V segment lost 0 bases, leaving 6 bases of the junction unmatched. The germline V gene has CDR1 SGHDN and CDR2 FVKESK. The CDR3 totals 16 residues. The CDR3 coding sequence is TGTGCCAGCAGCCAAGATATAGGACAGGGGCCCACTGAAGCTTTCTTT. It encodes CASSQDIGQGPTEAFF.

The genes are TRBV7-8 and TRBJ2-1; 8 positions agree with TRBD1. CDR1 is SGHVS, CDR2 FQNEAQ, per germline. The CDR3 has 15 residues. The V and J ends lost 0 bases and 7 bases, in that order; junction bases with no gene match: 5. The CDR3 DNA is TGTGCCAGCAGCTTAGCCCGGACAGGGTGGAATGAGCAGTTCTTC. This sequence encodes CASSLARTGWNEQFF.

The chain carries TRBV7-8 and TRBJ2-1; 10 bases fit TRBD2. V shed 5 bases, J shed 7 bases, and the junction held 11 bases outside the gene matches. This CDR3 has 16 amino acids. CDR1 SGHVS and CDR2 FQNEAQ come from the germline V gene. The CDR3, as DNA: TGTGCCAGCAGCGGATCCCTAGCGGGAGAGAATAATGAGCAGTTCTTC. Amino acid sequence: CASSGSLAGENNEQFF.

J is TRBJ1-2 and V is TRBV12-3 or TRBV12-4; TRBD1 is a possible D gene (5 bases). V was trimmed by 6 bases and J by 5 bases, leaving 13 bases between them. The CDR3 spans 13 residues. CDR3 nucleotides: TGTGCCAGCAGAACCGGGACGGATTATGGCTACACCTTC. Protein product: CASRTGTDYGYTF.

This sequence joins TRBV5-1 and TRBJ2-7, with D perhaps given as TRBD1 or TRBD2 (5 bases each). Trimming pared 3 bases from V and 2 bases from J, leaving 9 bases between. The germline CDR1 and CDR2 sequences are SGHRS and YFSETQ. CDR3 length: 13 residues. CDR3 amino acids: CASSSRGPYEQYF. The CDR3 DNA reads as TGCGCCAGCAGCTCCCGGGGCCCCTACGAGCAGTACTTC.

The V gene is TRBV10-3, the J gene TRBJ1-4, with no clear D. The CDR3 totals 14 residues. The germline CDR1 and CDR2 sequences are ENHRY and SYGVKD. V lost 6 bases, J lost 0 bases, and 8 bases lay in between. The CDR3 DNA is TGTGCCATCAGATCGGGTACAACTAATGAAAAACTGTTTTTT. Protein product: CAIRSGTTNEKLFF.

V gene TRBV3-1 (or the pseudogene TRBV3-2) combines with J gene TRBJ1-5, with TRBD1 as a possible D gene (6 bases). The CDR3 totals 14 residues. In germline, CDR1 is LGHDT, CDR2 YNNKEL (reference sequence). V dropped 2 bases and J dropped 5 bases, with 10 bases sitting between them. This CDR3 reads CASSQSQGHQPQHF. The DNA of the CDR3 is TGTGCCAGCAGCCAATCTCAGGGGCATCAGCCCCAGCATTTT.

The rearrangement links TRBV6-5 to TRBJ1-5; perhaps TRBD1 as D (6 bases). The CDR3 contains 14 residues. Trimming left V 5 bases short and J 6 bases short, with 14 bases between. The germline gives CDR1 MNHEY, CDR2 SVGAGI. In DNA, the CDR3 is TGTGCCAGCAGTACCTCAGGGGAAAGTCAGCCCCAGCATTTT. This encodes CASSTSGESQPQHF.

The rearrangement joins TRBV3-1 (or the pseudogene TRBV3-2) to TRBJ2-3; TRBD2 aligns across 11 bases. The CDR3 runs 15 residues. V lost 4 bases to trimming and J lost 5 bases; unmatched junction nucleotides: 5. The germline V gene has CDR1 LGHDT and CDR2 YNNKEL (reference sequence). CDR3 region: CASSLLAGGGDTQYF. In DNA, the CDR3 is TGTGCCAGCAGCCTGTTAGCGGGAGGGGGAGATACGCAGTATTTT.

This chain joins TRBV15 and TRBJ1-1; 9 nucleotides line up with TRBD1. Trimming at V came to 5 bases and at J to 0 bases, leaving 4 bases not matched to a gene. CDR3 size: 15 residues. The germline CDR1 and CDR2 sequences are LNHNV and YYDKDF (reference sequence). CDR3 sequence: CATSPRTGVNTEAFF. Here the CDR3 DNA reads TGTGCCACCAGCCCCCGGACAGGGGTGAACACTGAAGCTTTCTTT.

The chain is built from TRBV6-6 and TRBJ1-4; possible D gene TRBD1, 6 bases. V lost 5 bases, J lost 4 bases, and 8 bases lay in between. This CDR3 comprises 13 residues. Germline values: CDR1 MNHNY, CDR2 SVGAGI (reference sequence). This CDR3 reads CASSDRYNEKLFF. DNA of the CDR3: TGTGCCAGCAGTGACAGGTATAATGAAAAACTGTTTTTT.

The chain recombines TRBV5-1 with TRBJ2-1; D is possibly TRBD1 or TRBD2 (5 bases each). Deletions cut 7 bases from V and 8 bases from J, with 19 bases between. CDR3 length equals 14 residues. The V gene's germline CDR1 is SGHRS and CDR2 YFSETQ. CDR3 sequence (DNA): TGCGCCAGCCAGTTGGGGGTTCTAGCTCATGAGCAGTTCTTC. It translates to CASQLGVLAHEQFF.

V and J are TRBV19 and TRBJ1-1; 7 bases map to TRBD1. The CDR3 is 16 amino acids. The V segment lost 5 bases and the J segment 5 bases; nucleotides outside the gene matches: 14. Germline V lookup: CDR1 LNHDA, CDR2 SQIVND (reference sequence). In DNA, the CDR3 is TGTGCCAGTAGTCCCCGGCCGGGACAGTGGGGGACTGAAGCTTTCTTT. Protein product: CASSPRPGQWGTEAFF.

This chain uses TRBV6-5 with TRBJ2-1, with TRBD2 matching 7 bases. The length of the CDR3 is 15 residues. From germline, CDR1 is MNHEY and CDR2 SVGAGI. V was clipped by 2 bases and J by 3 bases; unmatched bases: 4. The CDR3: CASSYRLAVYNEQFF. The CDR3 coding sequence is TGTGCCAGCAGTTACCGGCTAGCGGTCTACAATGAGCAGTTCTTC.

V and J are TRBV24-1 and TRBJ2-1, with TRBD2 matching over 8 bases. With V trimmed by 7 bases and J by 9 bases, 10 bases remained unmatched. The CDR3 loop spans 14 amino acids. Germline assignment: CDR1 KGHDR and CDR2 SFDVKD. In DNA form, the CDR3 reads TGTGCCACCAGCTATCGGACTAGCCGACTTGAGCAGTTCTTC. Amino acids: CATSYRTSRLEQFF.

This clone has only one observation. The gene calls are TRBV7-6 and TRBJ2-1; D possibly matches TRBD1 or TRBD2 (5 bases each). CDR3 length equals 15 residues. V lost 5 bases and J 2 bases, leaving 13 bases between the germline ends. Germline V gene sequence: CDR1 SGHVS, CDR2 FNYEAQ. The CDR3 bases are TGTGCCAGCAGCCCCCTATCGGGGCCCTACAATGAGCAGTTCTTC. Translation: CASSPLSGPYNEQFF.

The chain carries TRBV11-3 and TRBJ2-1; D not resolved. Between the trimmed V and J ends, which lost 1 base and 5 bases, there was a span of 15 bases. The CDR3 has 16 residues. Per the germline V gene, CDR1 is SGHNT and CDR2 is YENEEA. The CDR3 bases are TGTGCCAGCAGCTTAGGTCCGACATTCGAAGACAATGAGCAGTTCTTC. It is translated as CASSLGPTFEDNEQFF.

This clone came up a few times. The genes are TRBV6-5 and TRBJ1-1; TRBD1 matches at 9 bases. This CDR3 is built from 15 residues. V dropped 0 bases and J dropped 5; count of bases not matched to a gene: 4. Germline V gene sequence: CDR1 MNHEY, CDR2 SVGAGI. This chain's CDR3 is CASSYSLDRGTEAFF. The CDR3 nucleotides read TGTGCCAGCAGTTACTCTTTGGACAGGGGTACTGAAGCTTTCTTT.

V usage is TRBV4-1 and J usage is TRBJ2-6; TRBD1 might be the D (6 bases). V gave up 3 bases and J gave up 0 bases, with 9 bases separating them. The CDR3 extends over 16 amino acids. Germline loops: CDR1 MGHRA, CDR2 YSYEKL. The CDR3 DNA reads TGCGCCAGCAGCCACTCACAGGGCTCTGGGGCCAACGTCCTGACTTTC. Translating gives CASSHSQGSGANVLTF.

This sequence joins TRBV9 and TRBJ2-2; no reliable D call. Trimming took off 4 bases at V and 3 bases at J, with 7 bases between the two ends. Per germline, CDR1 SGDLS and CDR2 YYNGEE. CDR3 length: 13 amino acids. The CDR3 region has the DNA TGTGCCAGCAGCCCTAGGGACACCGGGGAGCTGTTTTTT. Translating gives CASSPRDTGELFF.